This passage covers 22 T cell receptor beta chains from one sample sequenced in a study of blood T cell repertoires in COVID-19. The data were produced by immunoSEQ multiplex PCR, yet TCRdb's version contains in-frame clones alone and is incomplete. Of about 63,000 clones listed, over 70% are singletons. Sequencing was done on a sample of peripheral blood. All receptors derive from a human donor in a cohort sampled during active COVID-19.

The chain recombines TRBV1 with TRBJ2-7; the table's D gene call, TRBD2, was not cross checked with the DNA. TRBV1 is noted as a pseudogene. The CDR3 contains 14 residues. CDR3 bases: TGCACCAGCAGCAAAGATGAGGTGCGATACGAGCAGTACTTC. This encodes CTSSKDEVRYEQYF.

The chain is built from TRBV6-2 or TRBV6-3 and TRBJ2-1; D is undetermined. The CDR3 sequence is 13 residues long. V dropped 6 bases and J dropped 10 bases, with 16 bases sitting between them. Germline V lookup: CDR1 MNHEY, CDR2 SVGEGT. The CDR3 DNA follows: TGTGCCAGCAGCCGAGGATTTAGATCGGAGCAGTTCTTC. Translation gives CASSRGFRSEQFF.

This rearrangement joins TRBV2 to TRBJ2-5; D not certain. In germline, CDR1 is SNHLY, CDR2 FYNNEI. V shed 6 bases and J shed 0 bases, with 11 bases lying between them. The CDR3 totals 14 residues. This chain's CDR3 is CASSPRSYQETQYF. The CDR3 region has the DNA TGTGCCAGCAGCCCTCGGTCGTACCAAGAGACCCAGTACTTC.

The rearrangement joins TRBV11-3 to TRBJ2-7, with 8 bases matching TRBD2. Trimming at V came to 4 bases and at J to 6 bases, leaving 14 bases not matched to a gene. The CDR3 is made up of 16 amino acids. Germline V CDR1 and CDR2: SGHNT, YENEEA. The CDR3 region is CASSCPRAGGDGEQYF. DNA for the CDR3: TGTGCCAGCAGCTGCCCAAGGGCCGGGGGGGACGGCGAGCAGTACTTC.

With respect to this clone: Other DNA sequences in the sample encode the same CDR3. The chain employs TRBV30 and TRBJ1-6, with a weak D call TRBD1 (6 bases). V shed 6 bases and J shed 10 bases, with 16 bases lying between them. Germline lookup yields CDR1 GTSNPN and CDR2 SVGIG (reference sequence). This CDR3 is built from 13 residues. The CDR3 protein is CACRKDQGSPLHF. For the CDR3, the DNA is TGTGCCTGCAGGAAAGATCAGGGGTCACCCCTCCACTTT.

J is TRBJ2-5 and V is TRBV15, with D perhaps matching TRBD2 (5 bases). This CDR3 comprises 14 residues. Germline CDR1 reads LNHNV; CDR2 reads YYDKDF (reference sequence). V lost 0 bases and J 9 bases, leaving 14 bases between the germline ends. In DNA, the CDR3 is TGTGCCACCAGCAGAGATATAACTAGTCTGGCCCAGTACTTC. This sequence encodes CATSRDITSLAQYF.

The rearrangement uses TRBV5-1 and TRBJ2-7, with D possibly TRBD2 on 5 matching bases. There are 16 residues in the CDR3. Trimming shortened V by 0 bases and J by 3 bases, and 16 bases separated the two germline ends. Germline lookup yields CDR1 SGHRS and CDR2 YFSETQ. The CDR3 loop reads CASSLATGLGFYEQYF. Written as DNA, the CDR3 is TGCGCCAGCAGCTTGGCCACGGGGTTAGGGTTCTACGAGCAGTACTTC.

The V and J genes are TRBV2 and TRBJ1-2; 11 bases are shared with TRBD1. CDR1 is SNHLY and CDR2 is FYNNEI in the germline V gene. J gave up 7 bases and V 5 bases, and 3 bases lay outside the gene matches. The CDR3 is made up of 13 amino acids. The CDR3 bases are TGTGCCAGCAGTAAGGGACAGGGGGGTGGCTACACCTTC. As protein: CASSKGQGGGYTF.

CDR3 in DNA: TGTGCCAGCCTTAGGGGGATAGGAGAGGAGCTGTTTTTT. Translation gives CASLRGIGEELFF. The chain combines TRBV2 with TRBJ2-2, with a weak D call TRBD1 (6 bases). Trimming removed 8 bases at V and 10 bases at J, with 17 bases between. This CDR3 is 13 amino acids long. Germline V gene lookup returns CDR1 SNHLY and CDR2 FYNNEI.

V gene TRBV7-9 combines with J gene TRBJ1-4; weak D call: TRBD1 (6 bases). Deletions cut 5 bases from V and 8 bases from J, with 18 bases between. CDR3 length: 15 amino acids. Germline V gene lookup returns CDR1 SEHNR and CDR2 FQNEAQ (reference sequence). The CDR3 spells CASSPGRGGQEKLFF. As DNA, the CDR3 is TGTGCCAGCAGCCCGGGGAGGGGCGGACAGGAAAAACTGTTTTTT.

CDR3 nucleotides: TGTGCTAGTGGTTCCCAGGGGCTTAGGCAGCCCCAGCATTTT. Encoded protein: CASGSQGLRQPQHF. This chain connects TRBV12-5 to TRBJ1-5; a possible D gene is TRBD1 (6 bases). This CDR3 has 14 residues. Deletions cut 4 bases from V and 7 bases from J, with 14 bases between. CDR1 and CDR2 (germline): LGHNT, FRNRAP.

The chain links TRBV19 to TRBJ2-7; 7 bases match TRBD2. Germline V gives CDR1 LNHDA, CDR2 SQIVND (reference sequence). The V segment lost 3 bases and the J segment 7 bases; nucleotides outside the gene matches: 12. The CDR3 contains 15 residues. This CDR3 reads CASSIGLAGAEEQYF. As DNA, the CDR3 is TGTGCCAGTAGTATTGGCTTGGCGGGAGCGGAGGAGCAGTACTTC.

The chain links TRBV7-9 to TRBJ2-1, with 7 positions matching TRBD1. The CDR3 covers 14 residues. Trimming removed 1 base from V and 3 bases from J; junction bases left unmatched: 0. Germline CDR1 reads SEHNR; CDR2 reads FQNEAQ (reference sequence). Written as DNA, the CDR3 is TGTGCCAGCAGCTTAGGACAGGGCTACAATGAGCAGTTCTTC. It is translated as CASSLGQGYNEQFF. Filled out from reference TRBV7-9 and TRBJ2-1, the complete variable domain reads DTGVSQNPRHKITKRGQNVTFRCDPISEHNRLYWYRQTLGQGPEFLTYFQNEAQLEKSRLLSDRFSAERPKGSFSTLEIQRTEQGDSAMYLCASSLGQGYNEQFFGPGTRLTVL.

This clone was observed a handful of times. The chain joins TRBV2 to TRBJ1-1; D is ambiguous. V was shortened by 8 bases and J by 4 bases, with 14 bases between the two germline ends. CDR1 is SNHLY and CDR2 is FYNNEI in the germline V gene. The CDR3 has 13 residues. CDR3 sequence reads: CASALAGPTEAFF. The CDR3 bases are TGTGCCAGCGCGCTAGCCGGGCCCACTGAAGCTTTCTTT.

This clone was found a few times. J is TRBJ1-2 and V is TRBV3-1 (or the pseudogene TRBV3-2), with TRBD1 as a possible D gene (6 bases). V lost 1 base, J lost 8 bases, and 17 bases lay in between. The germline gives CDR1 LGHDT, CDR2 YNNKEL (reference sequence). CDR3 length: 15 residues. CDR3: CASSQASGGARGYTF. The CDR3 region has the DNA TGTGCCAGCAGCCAAGCGTCTGGGGGGGCTCGCGGCTACACCTTC.

This chain connects TRBV11-1 to TRBJ2-7; 8 bases are a match to TRBD2. V dropped 1 base and J dropped 2; count of bases not matched to a gene: 4. Germline V CDR1 and CDR2: SGHAT, FQDESV (reference sequence). This CDR3 contains 15 residues. The CDR3 sequence: CASSLERESTYEQYF. The CDR3 bases are TGTGCCAGCAGCTTAGAGCGGGAGAGCACCTACGAGCAGTACTTC.

V and J are TRBV12-3 or TRBV12-4 and TRBJ2-2, with D maybe TRBD1 (6 bases). V was pared by 8 bases and J by 3 bases, with 10 bases between. The CDR3 consists of 13 residues. The CDR3 region is CASATGYTGELFF. The DNA of the CDR3 is TGTGCCAGCGCGACAGGATACACCGGGGAGCTGTTTTTT.

The V gene is TRBV21-1, the J gene TRBJ1-2; whether TRBD1, the table's D call, matches the DNA was not checked. TRBV21-1 is shown as a pseudogene. This CDR3 has 13 amino acids. Here the CDR3 DNA reads TGTGCCAGCTGGGGACAGGCCAACTATGGCTACACCTTC. It encodes CASWGQANYGYTF.

This clone was observed a few times. The chain employs TRBV5-6 and TRBJ2-3, with TRBD1 as a possible D gene (5 bases). Germline-derived CDR1 and CDR2 are SGHDT and YYEEEE. CDR3 length equals 14 residues. The V end was cut by 0 bases, the J end by 4 bases, with 9 bases between. CDR3 sequence (DNA): TGTGCCAGCAGCTTGGCGGCAGGGCCAGATACGCAGTATTTT. This sequence encodes CASSLAAGPDTQYF. The whole variable domain, remainder taken from reference TRBV5-6 and TRBJ2-3, is DAGVTQSPTHLIKTRGQQVTLRCSPKSGHDTVSWYQQALGQGPQFIFQYYEEEERQRGNFPDRFSGHQFPNYSSELNVNALLLGDSALYLCASSLAAGPDTQYFGPGTRLTVL.

This chain uses TRBV5-1 with TRBJ2-1, with 8 nucleotides matching TRBD1. With 2 bases clipped from V and 2 bases from J, the junction kept 3 bases outside the gene matches. CDR1 is SGHRS and CDR2 is YFSETQ in the germline V gene. CDR3 length: 15 amino acids. CDR3 sequence: CASSFSDRAYNEQFF. CDR3 nucleotides: TGCGCCAGCAGCTTTTCGGACAGGGCCTACAATGAGCAGTTCTTC.

The chain is built from TRBV7-3 and TRBJ2-1; unclear D gene. V was clipped by 9 bases and J by 6 bases, with 12 bases between them. Germline CDR1 is SGHTA and CDR2 is FQGTGA. The length of the CDR3 is 12 residues. The CDR3 is CASGGRGNEQFF. CDR3 sequence (DNA): TGTGCCAGTGGTGGCAGAGGCAATGAGCAGTTCTTC.

CDR3 bases: TGCACCAGCAGCCAATCGTGGGGAAGGGGGCTAAGCTCTGGGGCCAACGTCCTGACTTTC. This gives the protein CTSSQSWGRGLSSGANVLTF. The rearrangement links TRBV1 to TRBJ2-6; TRBD1, as called in the table, went unchecked against the DNA. TRBV1 is noted as a pseudogene. The CDR3 totals 20 residues.